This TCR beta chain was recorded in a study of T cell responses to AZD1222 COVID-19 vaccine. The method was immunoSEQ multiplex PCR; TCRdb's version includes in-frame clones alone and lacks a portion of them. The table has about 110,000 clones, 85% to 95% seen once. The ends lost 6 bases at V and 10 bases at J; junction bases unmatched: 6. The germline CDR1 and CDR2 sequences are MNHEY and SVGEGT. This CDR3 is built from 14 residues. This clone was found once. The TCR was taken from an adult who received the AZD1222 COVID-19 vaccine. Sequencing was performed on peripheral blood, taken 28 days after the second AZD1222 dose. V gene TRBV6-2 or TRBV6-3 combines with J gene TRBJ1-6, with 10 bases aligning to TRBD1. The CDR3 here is CASSLTGGDSPLHF. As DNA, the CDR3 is TGTGCCAGCAGCCTGACAGGGGGCGACTCACCCCTCCACTTT.